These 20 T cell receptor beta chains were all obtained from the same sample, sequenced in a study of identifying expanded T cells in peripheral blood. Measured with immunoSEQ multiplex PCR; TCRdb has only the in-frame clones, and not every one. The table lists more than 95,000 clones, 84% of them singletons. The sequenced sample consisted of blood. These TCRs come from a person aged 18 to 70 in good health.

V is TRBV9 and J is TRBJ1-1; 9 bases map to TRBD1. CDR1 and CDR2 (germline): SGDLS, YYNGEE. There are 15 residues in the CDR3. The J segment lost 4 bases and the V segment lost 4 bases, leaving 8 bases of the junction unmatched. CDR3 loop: CASSRQATGGTEAFF. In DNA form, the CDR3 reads TGTGCCAGCAGCCGACAAGCGACAGGGGGCACTGAAGCTTTCTTT.

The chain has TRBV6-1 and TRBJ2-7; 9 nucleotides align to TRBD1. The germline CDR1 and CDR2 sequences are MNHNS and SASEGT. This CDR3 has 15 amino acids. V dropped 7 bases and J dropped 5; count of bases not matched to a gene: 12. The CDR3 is CASTTNSGQGHEQYF. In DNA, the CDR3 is TGTGCCAGCACCACCAACTCGGGACAGGGTCACGAGCAGTACTTC.

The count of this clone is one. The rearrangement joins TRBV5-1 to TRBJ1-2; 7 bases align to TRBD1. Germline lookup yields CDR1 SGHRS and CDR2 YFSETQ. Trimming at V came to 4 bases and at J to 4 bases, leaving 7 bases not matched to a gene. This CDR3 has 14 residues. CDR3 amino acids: CASSPGQSRYGYTF. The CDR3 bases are TGCGCCAGCAGCCCGGGACAGTCTCGCTATGGCTACACCTTC. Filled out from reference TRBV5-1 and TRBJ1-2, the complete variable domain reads KAGVTQTPRYLIKTRGQQVTLSCSPISGHRSVSWYQQTPGQGLQFLFEYFSETQRNKGNFPGRFSGRQFSNSRSEMNVSTLELGDSALYLCASSPGQSRYGYTFGSGTRLTVV.

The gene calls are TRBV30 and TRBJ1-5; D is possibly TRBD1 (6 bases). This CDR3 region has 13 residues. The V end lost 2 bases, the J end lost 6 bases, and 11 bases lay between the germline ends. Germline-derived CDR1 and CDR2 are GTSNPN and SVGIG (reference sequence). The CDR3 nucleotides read TGTGCCTGGAGTACACAGGGTTCTCAGCCCCAGCATTTT. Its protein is CAWSTQGSQPQHF.

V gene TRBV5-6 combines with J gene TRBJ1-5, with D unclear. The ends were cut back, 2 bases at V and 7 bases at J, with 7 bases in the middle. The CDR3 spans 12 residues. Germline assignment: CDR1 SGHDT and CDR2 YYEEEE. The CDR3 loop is CASSFGRQPQHF. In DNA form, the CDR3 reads TGTGCCAGCAGCTTCGGGAGACAGCCCCAGCATTTT.

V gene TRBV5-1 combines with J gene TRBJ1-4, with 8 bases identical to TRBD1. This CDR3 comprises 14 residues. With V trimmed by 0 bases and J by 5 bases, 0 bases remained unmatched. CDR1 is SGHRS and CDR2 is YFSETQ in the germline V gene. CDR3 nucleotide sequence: TGCGCCAGCAGCTTGGACAGGGGGAATGAAAAACTGTTTTTT. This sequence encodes CASSLDRGNEKLFF.

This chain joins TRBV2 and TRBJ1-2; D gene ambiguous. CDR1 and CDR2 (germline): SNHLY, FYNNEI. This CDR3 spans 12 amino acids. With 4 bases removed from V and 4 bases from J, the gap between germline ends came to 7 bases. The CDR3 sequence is CASSVTAYGYTF. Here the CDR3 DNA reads TGTGCCAGCAGTGTAACAGCCTATGGCTACACCTTC.

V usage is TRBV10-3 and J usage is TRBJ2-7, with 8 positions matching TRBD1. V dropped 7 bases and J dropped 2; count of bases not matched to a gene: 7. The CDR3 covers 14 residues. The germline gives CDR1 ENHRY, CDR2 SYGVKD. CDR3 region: CAITPGQDTYEQYF. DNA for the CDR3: TGTGCCATCACCCCGGGACAGGACACCTACGAGCAGTACTTC.

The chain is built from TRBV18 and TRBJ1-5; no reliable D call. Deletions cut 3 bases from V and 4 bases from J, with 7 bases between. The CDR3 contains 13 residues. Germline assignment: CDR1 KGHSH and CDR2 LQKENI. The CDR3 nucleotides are TGTGCCAGCTCACCTGATCTTAATCAGCCCCAGCATTTT. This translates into CASSPDLNQPQHF.

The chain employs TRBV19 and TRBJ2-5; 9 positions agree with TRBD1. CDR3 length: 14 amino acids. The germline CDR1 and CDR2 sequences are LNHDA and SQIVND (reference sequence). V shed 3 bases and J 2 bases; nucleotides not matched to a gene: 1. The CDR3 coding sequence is TGTGCCAGTAGTATGGGACAGGGTCAAGAGACCCAGTACTTC. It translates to CASSMGQGQETQYF.

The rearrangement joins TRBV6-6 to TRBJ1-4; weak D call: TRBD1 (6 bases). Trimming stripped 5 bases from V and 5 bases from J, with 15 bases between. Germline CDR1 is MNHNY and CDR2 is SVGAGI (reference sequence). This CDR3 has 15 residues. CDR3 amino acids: CASSTHRVPNEKLFF. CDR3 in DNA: TGTGCCAGCAGTACCCACAGGGTACCAAATGAAAAACTGTTTTTT.

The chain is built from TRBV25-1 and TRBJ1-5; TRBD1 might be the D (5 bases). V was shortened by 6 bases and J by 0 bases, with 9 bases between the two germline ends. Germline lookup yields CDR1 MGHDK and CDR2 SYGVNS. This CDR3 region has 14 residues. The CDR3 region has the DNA TGTGCCAGCAGCGAAGACAGTAGCAATCAGCCCCAGCATTTT. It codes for CASSEDSSNQPQHF.

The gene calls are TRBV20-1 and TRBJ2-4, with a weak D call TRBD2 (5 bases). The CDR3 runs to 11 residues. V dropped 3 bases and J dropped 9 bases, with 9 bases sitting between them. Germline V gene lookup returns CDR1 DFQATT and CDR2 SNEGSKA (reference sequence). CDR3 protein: CSASIRGIQYF. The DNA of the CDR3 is TGCAGTGCTAGTATCCGGGGCATTCAGTACTTC.

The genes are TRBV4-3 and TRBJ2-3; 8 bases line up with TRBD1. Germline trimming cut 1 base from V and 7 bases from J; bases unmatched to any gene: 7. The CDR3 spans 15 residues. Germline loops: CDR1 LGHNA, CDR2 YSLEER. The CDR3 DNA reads TGCGCCAGCAGCCAAGCGCAGGGGGCGCTTTATACGCAGTATTTT. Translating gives CASSQAQGALYTQYF.

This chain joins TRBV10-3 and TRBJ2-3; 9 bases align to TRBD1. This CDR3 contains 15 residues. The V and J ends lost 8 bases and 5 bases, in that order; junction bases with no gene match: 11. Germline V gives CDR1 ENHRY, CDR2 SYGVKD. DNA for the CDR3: TGTGCCATCCTAAGGGGGGACAGGGAGAAAGATACGCAGTATTTT. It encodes CAILRGDREKDTQYF.

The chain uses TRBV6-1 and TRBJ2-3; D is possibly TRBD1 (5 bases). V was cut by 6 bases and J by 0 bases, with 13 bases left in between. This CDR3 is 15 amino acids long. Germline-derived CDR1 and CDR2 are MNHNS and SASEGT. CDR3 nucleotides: TGTGCCAGCAGCGCCCAGGCAGGGAGCACAGATACGCAGTATTTT. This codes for CASSAQAGSTDTQYF.

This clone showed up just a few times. The CDR3, as DNA: TGTGCCAGCAGTTCACGTGGCTACACCTTC. Amino acids: CASSSRGYTF. V and J are TRBV6-6 and TRBJ1-2; D ambiguous. This CDR3 is 10 amino acids long. Looked up from germline, CDR1 is MNHNY and CDR2 is SVGAGI (reference sequence). V was clipped by 4 bases and J by 7 bases, with 4 bases between them.

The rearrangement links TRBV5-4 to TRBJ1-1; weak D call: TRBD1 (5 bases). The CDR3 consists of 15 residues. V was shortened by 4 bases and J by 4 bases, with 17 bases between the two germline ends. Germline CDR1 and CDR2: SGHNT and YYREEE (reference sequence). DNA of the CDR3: TGTGCCAGCAGCGAACGACAGTCTGGGAGCACTGAAGCTTTCTTT. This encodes CASSERQSGSTEAFF.

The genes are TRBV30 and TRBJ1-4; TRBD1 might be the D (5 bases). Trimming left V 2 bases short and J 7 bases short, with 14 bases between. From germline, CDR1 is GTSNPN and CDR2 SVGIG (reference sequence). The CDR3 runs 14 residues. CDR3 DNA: TGTGCCTGGAGTATATTTAACAGGTTTGAAAAACTGTTTTTT. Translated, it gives CAWSIFNRFEKLFF.

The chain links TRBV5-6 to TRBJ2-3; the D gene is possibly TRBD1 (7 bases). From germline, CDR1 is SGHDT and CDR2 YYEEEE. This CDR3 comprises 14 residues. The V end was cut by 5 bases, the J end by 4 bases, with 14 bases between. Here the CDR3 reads CASRRTGEADTQYF. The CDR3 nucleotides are TGTGCCAGCAGACGAACAGGGGAGGCAGATACGCAGTATTTT.